Presented here are 29 T cell receptor beta chains from one specimen sequenced in a study of hypomethylating agent response in myelodysplastic syndrome. Method: immunoSEQ multiplex PCR; TCRdb's copy keeps in-frame clones and lacks some. The sample has thousands of clones, approximately 90% seen once. Here the sequenced sample was bone marrow, taken before or after starting hypomethylating agent treatment for myelodysplastic syndrome (not recorded which). The receptors here all came from a human donor with myelodysplastic syndrome.

This chain joins TRBV25-1 and TRBJ2-7; the D is unclear. The ends were cut back, 2 bases at V and 2 bases at J, with 7 bases in the middle. CDR3 length: 13 residues. The germline gives CDR1 MGHDK, CDR2 SYGVNS. The CDR3 DNA follows: TGTGCCAGCAGTGAAGGATCCCCCTACGAGCAGTACTTC. The encoded protein is CASSEGSPYEQYF.

This chain connects TRBV18 to TRBJ2-2; D unresolved. The CDR3 is 14 amino acids. The V and J ends lost 2 bases and 3 bases respectively, with 7 bases between them. Germline CDR1 KGHSH, CDR2 LQKENI. The CDR3 loop is CASSPGSHTGELFF. As DNA, the CDR3 is TGTGCCAGCTCACCAGGGTCTCACACCGGGGAGCTGTTTTTT.

This chain joins TRBV5-5 and TRBJ2-7; D uncertain. V gave up 3 bases and J gave up 1 base, with 20 bases separating them. The CDR3 extends over 17 amino acids. The germline CDR1 and CDR2 sequences are SGHKS and YYEKEE (reference sequence). DNA for the CDR3: TGTGCCAGCAGCTCGGGTTTAGCAAAGTCAAAGTCCTACGAGCAGTACTTC. This sequence encodes CASSSGLAKSKSYEQYF.

The sample holds a few counts of this clone. CDR3 bases: TGTGCCACCAGCAGGGACAGGGGCTATAATTCACCCCTCCACTTT. As protein: CATSRDRGYNSPLHF. V usage is TRBV15 and J usage is TRBJ1-6; the match to TRBD1 covers 9 bases. Germline CDR1 reads LNHNV; CDR2 reads YYDKDF (reference sequence). The V segment lost 3 bases and the J segment 3 bases; nucleotides outside the gene matches: 0. The length of the CDR3 is 15 residues. Full variable domain (outside the CDR3, taken from reference TRBV15 and TRBJ1-6): DAMVIQNPRYQVTQFGKPVTLSCSQTLNHNVMYWYQQKSSQAPKLLFHYYDKDFNNEADTPDNFQSRRPNTSFCFLDIRSPGLGDTAMYLCATSRDRGYNSPLHFGNGTRLTVT.

V usage is TRBV6-1 and J usage is TRBJ1-6; 10 bases line up with TRBD1. Germline V gene data show CDR1 as MNHNS and CDR2 as SASEGT. J lost 10 bases, V lost 3 bases, and 6 bases had no gene match. The CDR3 spans 15 residues. CDR3 coding DNA: TGTGCCAGCAGTGAGAGACAGGGGGCGAGATCACCCCTCCACTTT. Protein sequence: CASSERQGARSPLHF.

The chain is built from TRBV6-1 and TRBJ1-1; no clear D gene. V lost 7 bases and J 3 bases, leaving 6 bases between the germline ends. In germline, CDR1 is MNHNS, CDR2 SASEGT. The CDR3 covers 11 residues. Here the CDR3 reads CASTLYTEAFF. In DNA form, the CDR3 reads TGTGCCAGCACCTTATACACTGAAGCTTTCTTT.

The rearrangement joins TRBV19 to TRBJ2-5; D unresolved. Per the germline V gene, CDR1 is LNHDA and CDR2 is SQIVND (reference sequence). V was shortened by 5 bases and J by 1 base, with 8 bases between the two germline ends. The CDR3 covers 13 residues. The CDR3 region has the DNA TGTGCCAGTAGTTTACGGGCCCAAGAGACCCAGTACTTC. Amino acids: CASSLRAQETQYF.

The chain is built from TRBV10-3 and TRBJ2-6, with D perhaps TRBD2 (5 bases). Germline V lookup: CDR1 ENHRY, CDR2 SYGVKD. The CDR3 length is 17 residues. Between the trimmed V and J ends, which lost 2 bases and 1 base, there was a span of 12 bases. The CDR3 nucleotides read TGTGCCATCAGTGAGCCACTTGAGGGTTCTGGGGCCAACGTCCTGACTTTC. It codes for CAISEPLEGSGANVLTF.

V is TRBV27 and J is TRBJ1-2; a possible D gene is TRBD1 (6 bases). Trimming stripped 4 bases from V and 7 bases from J, with 10 bases between. The CDR3 consists of 12 residues. CDR1 and CDR2 (germline): MNHEY, SMNVEV (reference sequence). The CDR3 sequence: CASSSGVGGYTF. The CDR3 nucleotides read TGTGCCAGCAGTTCAGGGGTTGGTGGCTACACCTTC.

This chain links TRBV19 with TRBJ1-2; D may be TRBD1 (5 bases). Between the trimmed V and J ends, which lost 5 bases and 4 bases, there was a span of 17 bases. The CDR3 has 15 amino acids. Germline V gene data show CDR1 as LNHDA and CDR2 as SQIVND (reference sequence). The CDR3: CASSLAGIGVYGYTF. CDR3 DNA: TGTGCCAGTAGTCTCGCAGGGATAGGGGTCTATGGCTACACCTTC.

This clone was observed once. This chain joins TRBV7-2 and TRBJ2-3; 16 positions agree with TRBD2. The V gene's germline CDR1 is SGHTA and CDR2 FQGNSA. This CDR3 has 17 residues. Germline trimming cut 2 bases from V and 8 bases from J; bases unmatched to any gene: 7. CDR3: CASSLQGLAGGRGTQYF. In nucleotides, the CDR3 is TGTGCCAGCAGCTTACAGGGACTAGCGGGGGGGCGTGGTACGCAGTATTTT.

The V gene is TRBV7-2, the J gene TRBJ2-5, with D perhaps matching TRBD2 (5 bases). The CDR3 loop spans 14 amino acids. Looked up from germline, CDR1 is SGHTA and CDR2 is FQGNSA. Trimming stripped 3 bases from V and 8 bases from J, with 16 bases between. The CDR3 sequence: CASSFEGPRATQYF. The CDR3 DNA reads as TGTGCCAGCAGCTTTGAGGGCCCCCGGGCAACCCAGTACTTC. The whole variable domain, filled in from reference TRBV7-2 and TRBJ2-5, reads GAGVSQSPSNKVTEKGKDVELRCDPISGHTALYWYRQSLGQGLEFLIYFQGNSAPDKSGLPSDRFSAERTGGSVSTLTIQRTQQEDSAVYLCASSFEGPRATQYFGPGTRLLVL.

This rearrangement joins TRBV7-2 to TRBJ2-3; D is ambiguous. This CDR3 is built from 12 residues. Trimming removed 1 base from V and 6 bases from J, with 5 bases in between. Germline loops: CDR1 SGHTA, CDR2 FQGNSA. CDR3 DNA: TGTGCCAGCAGCTTAGATTACGATACGCAGTATTTT. Translated, it gives CASSLDYDTQYF.

The chain uses TRBV19 and TRBJ2-6, with D uncertain. Germline values: CDR1 LNHDA, CDR2 SQIVND (reference sequence). The CDR3 runs to 16 residues. V lost 8 bases and J lost 0, with 14 bases in between. Here the CDR3 DNA reads TGTGCCAGTGCCCAGGTCCGTAACTCTGGGGCCAACGTCCTGACTTTC. Translation: CASAQVRNSGANVLTF. Full variable domain (rest looked up from reference TRBV19 and TRBJ2-6): DGGITQSPKYLFRKEGQNVTLSCEQNLNHDAMYWYRQDPGQGLRLIYYSQIVNDFQKGDIAEGYSVSREKKESFPLTVTSAQKNPTAFYLCASAQVRNSGANVLTFGAGSRLTVL.

The CDR3 sequence is CASSFTASGGAGEQFF. The DNA of the CDR3 is TGCGCCAGCAGCTTTACCGCTAGCGGGGGGGCGGGTGAGCAGTTCTTC. The chain is built from TRBV5-1 and TRBJ2-1; TRBD2 matches at 12 bases. Unmatched junction bases numbered 9, after V lost 2 bases and J lost 9 bases. The CDR3 covers 16 residues. Germline V gene lookup returns CDR1 SGHRS and CDR2 YFSETQ.

The genes are TRBV5-4 and TRBJ2-2, with D uncertain. Trimming stripped 0 bases from V and 2 bases from J, with 8 bases between. Germline assignment: CDR1 SGHNT and CDR2 YYREEE (reference sequence). There are 15 residues in the CDR3. CDR3 amino acids: CASSLEALNTGELFF. In nucleotides, the CDR3 is TGTGCCAGCAGCTTGGAAGCGTTAAACACCGGGGAGCTGTTTTTT.

The CDR3 protein is CASSLGTASYNEQFF. In DNA form, the CDR3 reads TGTGCCAGTAGTCTCGGGACGGCCTCCTACAATGAGCAGTTCTTC. V is TRBV19 and J is TRBJ2-1; D could derive from TRBD1 or TRBD2 (5 bases each). With 5 bases removed from V and 0 bases from J, the gap between germline ends came to 11 bases. The germline V gene encodes CDR1 LNHDA and CDR2 SQIVND (reference sequence). This CDR3 contains 15 residues.

The genes are TRBV20-1 and TRBJ2-3; D gene ambiguous. Per germline, CDR1 DFQATT and CDR2 SNEGSKA (reference sequence). CDR3 size: 11 residues. The V end was cut by 6 bases, the J end by 2 bases, with 6 bases between. CDR3 bases: TGCAGTGCAGGTCCCACAGATACGCAGTATTTT. Protein product: CSAGPTDTQYF.

V usage is TRBV11-2 and J usage is TRBJ2-5; weak D call: TRBD2 (6 bases). Germline V lookup: CDR1 SGHAT, CDR2 FQNNGV. Trimming cost V 3 bases and J 6 bases, with 20 bases left between them. The length of the CDR3 is 16 residues. CDR3 in DNA: TGTGCCAGCAGCTTTTTGACTACGGGCGGGGTGAAGACCCAGTACTTC. This encodes CASSFLTTGGVKTQYF.

A few counts support this clone. This chain joins TRBV19 and TRBJ1-2; TRBD1 agrees at 7 bases. V shed 6 bases and J 5 bases; nucleotides not matched to a gene: 15. CDR1 and CDR2 from the germline V gene are LNHDA and SQIVND (reference sequence). CDR3 length: 16 amino acids. CDR3 nucleotide sequence: TGTGCCAGTAGCCGCAATGGGGACAGCCTAGGGTATGGCTACACCTTC. As protein: CASSRNGDSLGYGYTF.

V is TRBV6-5 and J is TRBJ2-1, with D hard to call. V lost 2 bases and J lost 1, with 9 bases in between. In germline, CDR1 is MNHEY, CDR2 SVGAGI. The CDR3 extends over 15 amino acids. In DNA form, the CDR3 reads TGTGCCAGCAGTTACCCGGTCGGGTCCTACAATGAGCAGTTCTTC. Translation: CASSYPVGSYNEQFF.

V gene TRBV18 combines with J gene TRBJ1-1; a weak D match, TRBD1 (5 bases). The CDR3 loop spans 14 amino acids. Germline V gene sequence: CDR1 KGHSH, CDR2 LQKENI. Trimming stripped 0 bases from V and 6 bases from J, with 11 bases between. In nucleotides, the CDR3 is TGTGCCAGCTCACCACCTGGGGGTGGGGCTGAAGCTTTCTTT. Its protein is CASSPPGGGAEAFF.

The chain links TRBV7-2 to TRBJ2-7; D gene ambiguous. Germline V CDR1 and CDR2: SGHTA, FQGNSA. The length of the CDR3 is 12 residues. V gave up 3 bases and J gave up 3 bases, with 6 bases separating them. This chain's CDR3 is CASSFGSYEQYV. In nucleotides, the CDR3 is TGTGCCAGCAGCTTTGGCAGCTACGAGCAGTACGTC.

The V gene is TRBV9, the J gene TRBJ2-2, with D possibly matching TRBD1 (5 bases). The ends were cut back, 4 bases at V and 7 bases at J, with 14 bases in the middle. The CDR3 extends over 14 amino acids. The V gene's germline CDR1 is SGDLS and CDR2 YYNGEE. The CDR3 protein is CASSTQGTGGELFF. Written as DNA, the CDR3 is TGTGCCAGCAGCACCCAGGGAACGGGCGGGGAGCTGTTTTTT.

The chain employs TRBV4-1 and TRBJ2-2; 7 nucleotides agree with TRBD2. With V trimmed by 4 bases and J by 0 bases, 14 bases remained unmatched. The CDR3 sequence is 19 residues long. CDR1 and CDR2 from the germline V gene are MGHRA and YSYEKL. This CDR3 reads CASSRLPLAAGANTGELFF. CDR3 in DNA: TGCGCCAGCAGCCGACTTCCCCTTGCGGCGGGGGCGAACACCGGGGAGCTGTTTTTT.

Note on this clone: Sequence at one end of the junction differs from germline and may be a read error. Other DNA sequences of this sample code for an identical CDR3. This rearrangement joins TRBV19 to TRBJ1-6; D remains unclear. CDR1 LNHDA and CDR2 SQIVND come from the germline V gene (reference sequence). The CDR3 length is 14 residues. CDR3 DNA: TGTGCCAGCCTCGCGGTTGCGGGGAATTCACCTCTCCACTTT. Its translation is CASLAVAGNSPLHF.

V is TRBV5-1 and J is TRBJ2-5; TRBD1 might be the D (6 bases). The V gene lost 5 bases and the J gene lost 0 bases, with 14 bases spanning the gap. This CDR3 region has 15 residues. Per germline, CDR1 SGHRS and CDR2 YFSETQ. Written as DNA, the CDR3 is TGCGCCAGCAGTAGGTCAGGGGCAGACCAAGAGACCCAGTACTTC. Its translation is CASSRSGADQETQYF.

The chain uses TRBV7-8 and TRBJ2-7; no clear D. Trimming removed 0 bases from V and 3 bases from J, with 12 bases in between. Germline CDR1 reads SGHVS; CDR2 reads FQNEAQ. The CDR3 sequence is 15 residues long. The CDR3 here is CASSLAGRSFYEQYF. In DNA, the CDR3 is TGTGCCAGCAGCTTAGCTGGACGGTCCTTCTACGAGCAGTACTTC.

The V and J genes are TRBV7-9 and TRBJ2-1; 7 bases are shared with TRBD2. Germline V gives CDR1 SEHNR, CDR2 FQNEAQ (reference sequence). This CDR3 is 15 amino acids long. V was clipped by 2 bases and J by 0 bases; unmatched bases: 1. The CDR3 DNA reads TGTGCCAGCAGCTTACCTAGCGGCTCCTACAATGAGCAGTTCTTC. Its protein is CASSLPSGSYNEQFF. The full variable domain, completed using reference TRBV7-9 and TRBJ2-1, is DTGVSQNPRHKITKRGQNVTFRCDPISEHNRLYWYRQTLGQGPEFLTYFQNEAQLEKSRLLSDRFSAERPKGSFSTLEIQRTEQGDSAMYLCASSLPSGSYNEQFFGPGTRLTVL.